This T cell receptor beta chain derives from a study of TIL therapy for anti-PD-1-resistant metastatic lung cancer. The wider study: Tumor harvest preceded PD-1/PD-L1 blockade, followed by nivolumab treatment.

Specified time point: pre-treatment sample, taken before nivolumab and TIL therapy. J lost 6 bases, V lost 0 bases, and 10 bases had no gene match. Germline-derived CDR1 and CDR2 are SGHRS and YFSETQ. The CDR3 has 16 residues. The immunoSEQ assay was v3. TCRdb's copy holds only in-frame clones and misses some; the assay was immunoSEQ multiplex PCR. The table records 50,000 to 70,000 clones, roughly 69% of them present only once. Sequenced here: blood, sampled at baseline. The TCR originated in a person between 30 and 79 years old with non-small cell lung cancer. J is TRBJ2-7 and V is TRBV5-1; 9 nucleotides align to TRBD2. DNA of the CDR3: TGCGCCAGCAGCTTGGGGGCTGCGGGAGGGGTCGTCGAGCAGTACTTC. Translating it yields CASSLGAAGGVVEQYF.